The sequence of this TCR beta chain was determined in a study of CXCR3-negative and CXCR3-positive naive CD8 T cells. Germline-derived CDR1 and CDR2 are SGDLS and YYNGEE. CDR3 length: 15 residues. In preparing the TRB cDNA libraries, 5' RACE with UMI labels was used. No DNA is given; TCRdb re-called the 5' RACE reads and lists each CDR3 protein once. The sample data list more than 50,000 distinct CDR3 sequences. The receptor was derived from a human donor in good health. Some clones in this sample may be carry-over from other donors' samples. Material: naive CXCR3- CD8+ T cells from blood. Specified subset: CD45RO-CCR7+CD27+CD95- naive CD8+ T cells lacking CXCR3 (TNR3-). V gene TRBV9 combines with J gene TRBJ2-5; with no DNA, the TCRdb D assignment of TRBD1 cannot be verified. CDR3 region: CASSVGGTTKETQYF.